This T cell receptor beta chain was identified during a study of T cells expressing NK-cell markers. Following a re-call of the 5' RACE reads, TCRdb has one entry per CDR3 protein and lacks DNA. The ten most abundant clones cover about 0.39% of a sample with about 260,000 distinct CDR3 sequences. Germline CDR1 and CDR2: SQVTM and ANQGSEA. The length of the CDR3 is 20 residues. This clonotype was obtained from a man aged 18-30 years in good health. This sequence joins TRBV29-1 and TRBJ2-3; TCRdb selects TRBD1, and the lack of DNA leaves this call unchecked. Sequenced material: blood T cells: a sorted CD56 or NKG2C T cell subset, CD4+ or CD8+ T cells, or bulk PBMC T cells (not recorded which). CDR3 loop: CSAQGGDRGQAELRTDTQYF.